What follows describes a single T cell receptor beta chain. Its antigen remains unknown. This CDR3 contains 14 residues. Germline V gene data show CDR1 as SGHRS and CDR2 as YFSETQ. V lost 0 bases to trimming and J lost 4 bases, with 9 bases between them. These data come from a study of OX40 agonist ivuxolimab in advanced cancers. Study-level information: The dose-escalation cohort had hepatocellular carcinoma, melanoma, renal cell or head and neck cancer.

Findings of the study overall: In the expanded peripheral T cells, antigen specificity was never determined. Relative to CD4+ cells, CD8+ T cells on average had more expanded clones. The CD4+ and CD8+ T cells in the blood had expanded clonally by week 6 at 0.1 to 3.0 mg/kg.

Produced via immunoSEQ multiplex PCR; TCRdb's table is partial and in-frame only. Found here are 65,000 to 70,000 clones, about three quarters of them singletons; the top ten hold under 3%. Source: CD4+ or CD8+ T cells sorted from blood, taken in a trial of the OX40 agonist ivuxolimab. This clonotype was sampled from an adult with an advanced solid tumor such as melanoma, head and neck, liver or kidney cancer. The genes are TRBV5-1 and TRBJ2-3; the D is unclear. As DNA, the CDR3 is TGCGCCAGCAGCTTGGCAGGTGGGGCAGATACGCAGTATTTT. It encodes CASSLAGGADTQYF.